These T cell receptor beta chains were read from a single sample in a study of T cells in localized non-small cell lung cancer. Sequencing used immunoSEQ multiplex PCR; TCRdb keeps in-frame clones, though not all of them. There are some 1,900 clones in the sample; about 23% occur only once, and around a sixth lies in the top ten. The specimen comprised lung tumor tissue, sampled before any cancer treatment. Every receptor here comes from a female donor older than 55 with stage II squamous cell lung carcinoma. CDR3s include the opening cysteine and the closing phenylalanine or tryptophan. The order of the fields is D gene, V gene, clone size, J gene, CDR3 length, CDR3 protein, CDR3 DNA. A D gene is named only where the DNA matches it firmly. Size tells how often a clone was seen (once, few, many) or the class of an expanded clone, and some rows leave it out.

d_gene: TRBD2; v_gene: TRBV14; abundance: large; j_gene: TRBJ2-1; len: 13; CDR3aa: CASSQSPGGRQFF; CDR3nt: TGTGCCAGCAGCCAATCCCCGGGAGGTCGGCAGTTCTTC
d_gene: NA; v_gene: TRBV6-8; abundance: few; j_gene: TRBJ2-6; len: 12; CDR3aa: CATGAGANVLTF; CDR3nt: TGTGCAACGGGCGCTGGGGCCAACGTCCTGACTTTC
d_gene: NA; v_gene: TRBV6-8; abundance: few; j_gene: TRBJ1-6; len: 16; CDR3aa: CASSRSRVGDNSPLHF; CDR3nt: TGTGCCAGCAGTCGTTCCAGGGTTGGGGACAATTCACCCCTCCACTTT
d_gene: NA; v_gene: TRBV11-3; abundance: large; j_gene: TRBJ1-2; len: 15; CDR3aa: CASSFLHEANYGYTF; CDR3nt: TGTGCCAGCAGCTTCTTGCACGAAGCTAACTATGGCTACACCTTC
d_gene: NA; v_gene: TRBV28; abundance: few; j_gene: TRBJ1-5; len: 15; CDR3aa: CASSLGGVGVQPQHF; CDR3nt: TGTGCCAGCAGTTTAGGGGGGGTCGGGGTACAGCCCCAGCATTTT
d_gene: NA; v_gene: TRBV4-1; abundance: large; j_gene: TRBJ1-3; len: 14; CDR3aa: CASSQAFRRNTIYF; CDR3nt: TGCGCCAGCAGCCAGGCCTTTAGGAGAAACACCATATATTTT
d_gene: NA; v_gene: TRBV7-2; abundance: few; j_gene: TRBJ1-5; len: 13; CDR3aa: CASSLGWDQPQHF; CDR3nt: TGTGCCAGCAGCTTAGGCTGGGATCAGCCCCAGCATTTT
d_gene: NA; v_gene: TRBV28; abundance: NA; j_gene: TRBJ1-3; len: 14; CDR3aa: CASSPGTRTNTIYF; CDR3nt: TGTGCCAGCAGTCCCGGGACAAGGACAAACACCATATATTTT
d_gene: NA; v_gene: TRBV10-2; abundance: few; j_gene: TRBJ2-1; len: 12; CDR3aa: CASRGGDSKQFF; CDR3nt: TGCGCCAGCAGAGGGGGGGACTCCAAGCAGTTCTTC
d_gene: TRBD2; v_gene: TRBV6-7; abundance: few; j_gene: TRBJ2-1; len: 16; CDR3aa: CASSYLGRGGHNEQFF; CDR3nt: TGTGCCAGCAGTTACTTGGGCCGGGGGGGGCACAATGAGCAGTTCTTC
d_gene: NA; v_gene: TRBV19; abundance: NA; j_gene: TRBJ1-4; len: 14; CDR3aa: CASEPGYTNEKLFF; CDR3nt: TGTGCCAGCGAGCCGGGATATACTAATGAAAAACTGTTTTTT
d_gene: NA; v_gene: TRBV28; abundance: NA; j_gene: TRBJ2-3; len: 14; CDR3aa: CATRSGSSTDTQYF; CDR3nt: TGTGCCACCCGATCCGGGTCAAGCACAGATACGCAGTATTTT
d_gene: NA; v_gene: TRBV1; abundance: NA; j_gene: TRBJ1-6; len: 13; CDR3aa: CASSQEGRSPLHF; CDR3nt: TGCGCCAGCAGCCAAGAAGGGCGGTCACCCCTCCACTTT
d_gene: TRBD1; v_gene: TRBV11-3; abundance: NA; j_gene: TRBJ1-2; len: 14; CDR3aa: CASNAAWQGGGYTF; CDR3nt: TGTGCCAGCAACGCCGCATGGCAGGGGGGTGGCTACACCTTC
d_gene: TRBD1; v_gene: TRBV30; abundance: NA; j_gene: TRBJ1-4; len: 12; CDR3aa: CAWRGGDEKLFF; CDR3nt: TGTGCCTGGAGAGGGGGCGATGAAAAACTGTTTTTT
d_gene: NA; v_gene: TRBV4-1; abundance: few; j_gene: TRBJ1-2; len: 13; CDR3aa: CASSPNRNYGYTF; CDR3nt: TGCGCCAGCAGCCCGAACAGAAATTATGGCTACACCTTC
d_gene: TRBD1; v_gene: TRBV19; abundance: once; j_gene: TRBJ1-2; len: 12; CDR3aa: CASLQGIYGYTF; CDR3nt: TGTGCCAGCCTACAGGGGATCTATGGCTACACCTTC
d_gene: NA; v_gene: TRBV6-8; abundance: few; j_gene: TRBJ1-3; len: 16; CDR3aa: CASSYSGDSSGNTIYF; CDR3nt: TGTGCCAGCAGTTACTCGGGCGACTCCTCTGGAAACACCATATATTTT
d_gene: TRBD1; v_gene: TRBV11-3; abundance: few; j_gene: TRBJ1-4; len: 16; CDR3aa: CASSFQGAATNEKLFF; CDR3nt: TGTGCCAGCAGCTTTCAGGGGGCCGCAACTAATGAAAAACTGTTTTTT
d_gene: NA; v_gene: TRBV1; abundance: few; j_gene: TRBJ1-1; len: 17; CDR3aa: CASSRPSRGRLNTEAFF; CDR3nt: TGCGCCAGCAGCCGGCCCAGTCGGGGCAGGCTGAACACTGAAGCTTTCTTT
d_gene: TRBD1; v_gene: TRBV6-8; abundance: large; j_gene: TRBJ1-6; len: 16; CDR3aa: CASSYAIDREYSPLHF; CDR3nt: TGTGCCAGCAGTTACGCGATTGACAGGGAGTATTCACCCCTCCACTTT
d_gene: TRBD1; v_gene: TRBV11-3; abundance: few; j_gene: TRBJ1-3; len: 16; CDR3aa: CASSFPGTGGGNTIYF; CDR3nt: TGTGCCAGCAGCTTCCCCGGGACAGGGGGCGGAAACACCATATATTTT
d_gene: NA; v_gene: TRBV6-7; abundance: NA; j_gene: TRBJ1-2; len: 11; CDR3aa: CASGDGYGYTF; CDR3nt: TGTGCCAGCGGCGACGGATATGGCTACACCTTC
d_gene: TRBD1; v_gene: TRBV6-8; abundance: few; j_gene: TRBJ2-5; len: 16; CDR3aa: CASSYSGVRGQETQYF; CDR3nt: TGTGCCAGCAGTTACTCGGGTGTCAGGGGGCAAGAGACCCAGTACTTC
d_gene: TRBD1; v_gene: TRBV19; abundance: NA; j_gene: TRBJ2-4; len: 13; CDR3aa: CASSPGQGNIQYF; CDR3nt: TGTGCCAGTAGCCCGGGACAGGGAAACATTCAGTACTTC
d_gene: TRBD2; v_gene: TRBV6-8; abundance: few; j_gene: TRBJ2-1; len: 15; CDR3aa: CASSSGTSGYNEQFF; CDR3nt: TGTGCCAGCAGTTCCGGGACTAGCGGTTACAATGAGCAGTTCTTC
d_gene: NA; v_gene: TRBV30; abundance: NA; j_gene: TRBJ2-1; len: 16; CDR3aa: CAWSRGRDSSGHEQFF; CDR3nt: TGTGCCTGGAGTCGTGGACGGGACTCCTCCGGGCATGAGCAGTTCTTC
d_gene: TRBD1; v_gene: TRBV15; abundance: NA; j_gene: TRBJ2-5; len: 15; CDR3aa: CATSSRDRVFETQYF; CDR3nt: TGTGCCACCAGCAGCCGGGACAGGGTGTTCGAGACCCAGTACTTC
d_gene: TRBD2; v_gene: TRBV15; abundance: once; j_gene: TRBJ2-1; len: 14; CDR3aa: CATSREGTTDEQFF; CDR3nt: TGTGCCACCAGCAGGGAGGGGACTACGGATGAGCAGTTCTTC
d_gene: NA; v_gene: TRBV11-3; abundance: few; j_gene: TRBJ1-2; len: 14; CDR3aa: CASSPRRLGGGYTF; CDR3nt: TGTGCCAGCAGCCCTAGACGCCTTGGGGGTGGCTACACCTTC
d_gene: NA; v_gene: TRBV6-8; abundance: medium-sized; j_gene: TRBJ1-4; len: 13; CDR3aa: CASTGAFNEKLFF; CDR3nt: TGTGCCAGCACTGGGGCCTTTAATGAAAAACTGTTTTTT
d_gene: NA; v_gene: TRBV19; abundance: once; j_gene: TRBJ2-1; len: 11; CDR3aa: CASSISRRQLF; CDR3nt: TGTGCCAGTAGTATTTCCCGCAGGCAGCTCTTC
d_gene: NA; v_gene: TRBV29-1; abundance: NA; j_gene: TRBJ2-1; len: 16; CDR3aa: CSALRGQSTSYNEQFF; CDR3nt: TGCAGCGCCCTAAGAGGACAGTCGACCTCCTACAATGAGCAGTTCTTC
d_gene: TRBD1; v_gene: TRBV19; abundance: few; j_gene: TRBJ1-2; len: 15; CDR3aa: CASSTPTGGHYGYTF; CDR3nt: TGTGCCAGTAGTACGCCGACAGGGGGTCATTATGGCTACACCTTC
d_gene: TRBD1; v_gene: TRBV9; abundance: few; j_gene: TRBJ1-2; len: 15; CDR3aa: CASSSSQGARGGYTF; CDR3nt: TGTGCCAGCAGTTCGTCGCAGGGGGCGCGGGGTGGCTACACCTTC
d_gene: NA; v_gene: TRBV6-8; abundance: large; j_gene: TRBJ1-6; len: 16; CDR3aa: CASSGGSGVNNSPLHF; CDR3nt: TGTGCCAGCAGTGGAGGTTCAGGGGTAAATAATTCACCCCTCCACTTT
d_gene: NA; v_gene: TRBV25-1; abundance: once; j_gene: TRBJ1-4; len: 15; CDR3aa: CASSEAGPRGEKLFF; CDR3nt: TGTGCCAGCAGTGAGGCAGGGCCTAGGGGAGAAAAACTGTTTTTT
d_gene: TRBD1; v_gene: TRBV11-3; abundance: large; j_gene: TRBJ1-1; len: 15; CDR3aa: CASSKDRGRDTEAFF; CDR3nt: TGTGCCAGCAGCAAGGACAGGGGACGGGACACTGAAGCTTTCTTT
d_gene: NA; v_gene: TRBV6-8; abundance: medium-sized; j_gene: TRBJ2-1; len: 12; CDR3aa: CASRDGAGEQFF; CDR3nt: TGTGCCAGCAGGGACGGGGCCGGGGAGCAGTTCTTC
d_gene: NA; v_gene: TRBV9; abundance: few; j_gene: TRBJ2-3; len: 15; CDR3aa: CASSVVGLDTDTQYF; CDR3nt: TGTGCCAGCAGCGTGGTGGGCCTAGACACAGATACGCAGTATTTT
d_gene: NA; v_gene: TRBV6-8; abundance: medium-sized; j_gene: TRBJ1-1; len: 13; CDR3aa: CASSYSRGGEAFF; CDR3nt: TGTGCCAGCAGTTACTCGAGAGGAGGGGAAGCTTTCTTT
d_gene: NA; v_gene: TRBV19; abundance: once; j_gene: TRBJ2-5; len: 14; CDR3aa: CASSPGRRRETQYF; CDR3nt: TGTGCCAGTAGTCCTGGACGCAGACGAGAGACCCAGTACTTC
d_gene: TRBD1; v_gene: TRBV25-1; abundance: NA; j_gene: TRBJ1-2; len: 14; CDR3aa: CASSGGTGYYGYTF; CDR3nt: TGTGCCAGCAGTGGCGGGACAGGATACTATGGCTACACCTTC
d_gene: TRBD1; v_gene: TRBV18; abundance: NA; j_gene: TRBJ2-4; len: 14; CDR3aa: CASSSGQVRNIQYF; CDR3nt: TGTGCCAGCTCATCGGGACAGGTGAGGAACATTCAGTACTTC
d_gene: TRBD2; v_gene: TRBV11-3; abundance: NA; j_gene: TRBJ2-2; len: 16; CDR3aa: CASSLTPGLDTGELFF; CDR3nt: TGTGCCAGCAGCTTAACCCCGGGACTAGATACCGGGGAGCTGTTTTTT
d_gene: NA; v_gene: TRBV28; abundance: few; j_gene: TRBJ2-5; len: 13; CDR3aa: CASSYGEWETQYF; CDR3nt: TGTGCCAGCAGTTATGGGGAGTGGGAGACCCAGTACTTC
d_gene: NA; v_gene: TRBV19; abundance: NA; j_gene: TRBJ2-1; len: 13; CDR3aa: CATSKTGFNEQFF; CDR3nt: TGTGCCACCAGTAAGACGGGTTTCAATGAGCAGTTCTTC
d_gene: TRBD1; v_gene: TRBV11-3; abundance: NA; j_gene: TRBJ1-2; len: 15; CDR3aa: CASSQLDRVYYGYTF; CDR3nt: TGTGCCAGCAGCCAGCTGGACAGGGTTTACTATGGCTACACCTTC
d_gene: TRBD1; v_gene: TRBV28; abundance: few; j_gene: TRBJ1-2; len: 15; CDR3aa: CASTQPTGVNYGYTF; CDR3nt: TGTGCCAGCACCCAACCTACAGGGGTTAACTATGGCTACACCTTC
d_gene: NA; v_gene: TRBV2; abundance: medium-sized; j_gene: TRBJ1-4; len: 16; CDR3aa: CASFRATQDLNEKLFF; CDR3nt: TGTGCCAGCTTTAGGGCGACCCAAGACCTTAATGAAAAACTGTTTTTT
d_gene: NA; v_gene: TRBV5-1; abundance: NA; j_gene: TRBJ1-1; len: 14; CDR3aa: CASSLDVLNTEAFF; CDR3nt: TGCGCCAGCAGCTTGGATGTCCTGAACACTGAAGCTTTCTTT
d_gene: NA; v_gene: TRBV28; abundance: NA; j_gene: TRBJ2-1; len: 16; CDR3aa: CASSFLGTSSYNEQFF; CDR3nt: TGTGCCAGCAGTTTTTTGGGGACCAGCTCCTACAATGAGCAGTTCTTC
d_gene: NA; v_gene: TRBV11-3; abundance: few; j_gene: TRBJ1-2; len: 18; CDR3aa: CASSRSHPGQPRRGGYTF; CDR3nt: TGTGCCAGCAGCCGTAGCCACCCAGGACAGCCGAGGAGGGGTGGCTACACCTTC
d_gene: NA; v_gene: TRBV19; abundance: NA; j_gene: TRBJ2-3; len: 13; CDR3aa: CATSDRQTDTQYF; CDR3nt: TGTGCCACCTCGGACCGACAAACAGATACGCAGTATTTT
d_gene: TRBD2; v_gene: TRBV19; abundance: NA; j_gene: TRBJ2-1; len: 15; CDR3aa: CASSSRLAGINEQFF; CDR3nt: TGTGCCAGTAGTTCCCGACTAGCGGGAATTAATGAGCAGTTCTTC
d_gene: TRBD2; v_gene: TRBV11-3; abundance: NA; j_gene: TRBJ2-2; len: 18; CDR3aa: CASSSRTSGSGDTGELFF; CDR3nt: TGTGCCAGCAGCTCTCGGACTAGCGGGAGTGGGGACACCGGGGAGCTGTTTTTT
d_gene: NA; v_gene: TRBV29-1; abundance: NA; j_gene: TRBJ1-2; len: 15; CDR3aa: CSVQPGMGGGYGYTF; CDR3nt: TGCAGCGTTCAGCCTGGTATGGGGGGAGGCTATGGCTACACCTTC
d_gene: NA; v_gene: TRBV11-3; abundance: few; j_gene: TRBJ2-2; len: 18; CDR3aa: CASSPVRGYRDLAGELFF; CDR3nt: TGTGCCAGCAGCCCCGTACGGGGGTATAGGGATCTTGCCGGGGAGCTGTTTTTT
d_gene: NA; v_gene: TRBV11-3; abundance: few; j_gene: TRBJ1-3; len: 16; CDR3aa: CASSGGVGAGGNTIYF; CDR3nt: TGTGCCAGCAGCGGTGGAGTAGGAGCGGGTGGAAACACCATATATTTT
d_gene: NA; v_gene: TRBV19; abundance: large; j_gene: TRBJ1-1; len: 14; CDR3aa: CASSIKGMNTEAFF; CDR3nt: TGTGCCAGTAGTATTAAGGGAATGAACACTGAAGCTTTCTTT